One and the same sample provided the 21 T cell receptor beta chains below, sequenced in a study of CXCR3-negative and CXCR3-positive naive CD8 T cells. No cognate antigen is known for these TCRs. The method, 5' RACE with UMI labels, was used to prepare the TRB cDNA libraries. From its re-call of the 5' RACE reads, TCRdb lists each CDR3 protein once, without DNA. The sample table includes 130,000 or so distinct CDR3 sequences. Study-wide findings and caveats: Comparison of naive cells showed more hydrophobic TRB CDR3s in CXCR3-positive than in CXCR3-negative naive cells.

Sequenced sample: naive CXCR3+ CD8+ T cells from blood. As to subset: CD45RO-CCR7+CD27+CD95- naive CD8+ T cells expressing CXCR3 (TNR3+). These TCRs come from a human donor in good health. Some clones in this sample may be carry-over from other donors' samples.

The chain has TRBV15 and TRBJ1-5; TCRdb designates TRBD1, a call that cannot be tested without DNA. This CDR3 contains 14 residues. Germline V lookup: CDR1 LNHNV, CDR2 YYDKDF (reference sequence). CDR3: CATSREQGAQPQHF.

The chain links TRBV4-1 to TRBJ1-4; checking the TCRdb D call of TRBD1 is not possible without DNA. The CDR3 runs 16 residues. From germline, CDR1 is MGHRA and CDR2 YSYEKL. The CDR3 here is CASSQHSPQPGEKLFF.

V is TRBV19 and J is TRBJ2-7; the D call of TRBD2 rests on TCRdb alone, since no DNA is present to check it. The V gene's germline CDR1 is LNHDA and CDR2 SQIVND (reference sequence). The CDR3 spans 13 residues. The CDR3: CASSMRVAYEQYF. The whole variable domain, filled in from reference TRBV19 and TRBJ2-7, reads DGGITQSPKYLFRKEGQNVTLSCEQNLNHDAMYWYRQDPGQGLRLIYYSQIVNDFQKGDIAEGYSVSREKKESFPLTVTSAQKNPTAFYLCASSMRVAYEQYFGPGTRLTVT.

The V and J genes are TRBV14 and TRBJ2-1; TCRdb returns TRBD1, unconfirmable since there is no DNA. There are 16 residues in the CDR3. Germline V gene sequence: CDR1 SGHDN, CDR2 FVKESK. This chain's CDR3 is CASSRYFGTPADEQFF.

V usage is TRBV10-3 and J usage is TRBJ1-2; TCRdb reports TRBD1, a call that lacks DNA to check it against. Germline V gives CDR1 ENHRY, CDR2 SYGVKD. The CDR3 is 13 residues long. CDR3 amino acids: CAISDIQATDYTF.

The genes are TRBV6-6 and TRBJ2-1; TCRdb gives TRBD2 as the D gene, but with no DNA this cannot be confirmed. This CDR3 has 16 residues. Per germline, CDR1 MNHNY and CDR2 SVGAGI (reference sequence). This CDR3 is CASRASGRSSYNEQFF.

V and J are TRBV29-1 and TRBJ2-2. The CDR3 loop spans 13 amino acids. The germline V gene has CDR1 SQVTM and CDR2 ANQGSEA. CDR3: CSVETANTGELFF.

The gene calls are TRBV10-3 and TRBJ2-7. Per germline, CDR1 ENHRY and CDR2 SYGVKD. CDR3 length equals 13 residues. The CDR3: CAISDDSSYEQYF.

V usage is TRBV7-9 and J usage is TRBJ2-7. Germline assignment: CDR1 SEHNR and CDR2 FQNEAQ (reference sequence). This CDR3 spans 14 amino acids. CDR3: CASSHTILDYEQYF. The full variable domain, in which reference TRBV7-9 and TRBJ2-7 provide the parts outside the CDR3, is DTGVSQNPRHKITKRGQNVTFRCDPISEHNRLYWYRQTLGQGPEFLTYFQNEAQLEKSRLLSDRFSAERPKGSFSTLEIQRTEQGDSAMYLCASSHTILDYEQYFGPGTRLTVT.

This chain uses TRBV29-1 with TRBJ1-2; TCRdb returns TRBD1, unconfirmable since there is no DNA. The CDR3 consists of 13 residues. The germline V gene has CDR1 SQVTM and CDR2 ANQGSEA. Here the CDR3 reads CSVEDRQGYGYTF. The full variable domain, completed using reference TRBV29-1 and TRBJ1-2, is SAVISQKPSRDICQRGTSLTIQCQVDSQVTMMFWYRQQPGQSLTLIATANQGSEATYESGFVIDKFPISRPNLTFSTLTVSNMSPEDSSIYLCSVEDRQGYGYTFGSGTRLTVV.

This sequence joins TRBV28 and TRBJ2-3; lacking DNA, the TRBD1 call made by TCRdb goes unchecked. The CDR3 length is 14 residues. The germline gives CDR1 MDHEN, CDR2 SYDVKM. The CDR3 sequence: CASSFEGWLDTQYF.

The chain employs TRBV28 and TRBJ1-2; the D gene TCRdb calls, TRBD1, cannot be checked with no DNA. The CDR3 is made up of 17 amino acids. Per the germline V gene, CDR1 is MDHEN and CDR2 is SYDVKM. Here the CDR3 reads CASSYKVMETGNYGYTF.

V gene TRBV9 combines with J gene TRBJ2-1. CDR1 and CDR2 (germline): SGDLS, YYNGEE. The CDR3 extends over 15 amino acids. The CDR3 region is CASSVATTHNDEQFF. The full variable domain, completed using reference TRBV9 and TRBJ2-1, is DSGVTQTPKHLITATGQRVTLRCSPRSGDLSVYWYQQSLDQGLQFLIQYYNGEERAKGNILERFSAQQFPDLHSELNLSSLELGDSALYFCASSVATTHNDEQFFGPGTRLTVL.

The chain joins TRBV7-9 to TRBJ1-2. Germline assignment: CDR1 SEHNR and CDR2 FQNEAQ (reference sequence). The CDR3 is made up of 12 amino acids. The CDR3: CASSLGTYGYTF.

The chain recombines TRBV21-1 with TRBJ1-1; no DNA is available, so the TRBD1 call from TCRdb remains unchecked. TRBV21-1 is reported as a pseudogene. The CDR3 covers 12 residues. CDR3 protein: CASSSGRTEAFF.

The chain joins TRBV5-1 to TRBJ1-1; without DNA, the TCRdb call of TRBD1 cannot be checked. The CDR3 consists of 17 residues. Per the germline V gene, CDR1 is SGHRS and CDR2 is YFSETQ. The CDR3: CASSPREDSEVNTEAFF. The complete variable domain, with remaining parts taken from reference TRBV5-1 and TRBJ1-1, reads KAGVTQTPRYLIKTRGQQVTLSCSPISGHRSVSWYQQTPGQGLQFLFEYFSETQRNKGNFPGRFSGRQFSNSRSEMNVSTLELGDSALYLCASSPREDSEVNTEAFFGQGTRLTVV.

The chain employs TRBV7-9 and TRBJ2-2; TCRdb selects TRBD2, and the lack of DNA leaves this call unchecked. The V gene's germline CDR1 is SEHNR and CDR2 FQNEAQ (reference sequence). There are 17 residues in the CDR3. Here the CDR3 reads CASSLSGLAGFTGELFF.

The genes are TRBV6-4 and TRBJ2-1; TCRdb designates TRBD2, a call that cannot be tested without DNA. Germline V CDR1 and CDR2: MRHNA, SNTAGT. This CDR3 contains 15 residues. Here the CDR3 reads CASSLVAGEGNEQFF.

This CDR3 reads CASSIGSMNTEDFF. V is TRBV19 and J is TRBJ1-1. CDR3 length: 14 residues. Per the germline V gene, CDR1 is LNHDA and CDR2 is SQIVND (reference sequence). Filled out from reference TRBV19 and TRBJ1-1, the complete variable domain reads DGGITQSPKYLFRKEGQNVTLSCEQNLNHDAMYWYRQDPGQGLRLIYYSQIVNDFQKGDIAEGYSVSREKKESFPLTVTSAQKNPTAFYLCASSIGSMNTEDFFGQGTRLTVV.

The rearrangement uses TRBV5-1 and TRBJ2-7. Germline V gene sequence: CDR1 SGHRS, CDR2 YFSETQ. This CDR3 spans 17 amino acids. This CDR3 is CASSLATQLTRAYEQYF.

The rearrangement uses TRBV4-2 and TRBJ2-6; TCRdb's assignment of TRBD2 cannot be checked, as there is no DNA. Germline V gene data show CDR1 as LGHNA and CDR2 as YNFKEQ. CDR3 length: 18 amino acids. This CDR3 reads CASSPLAGGDSGANVLTF.